The rows below give T cell receptor beta chains drawn from one sample of a study of blood T cell repertoires in COVID-19. TCRdb's copy holds only in-frame clones and misses some; the assay was immunoSEQ multiplex PCR. The data show about 200,000 clones, around nine tenths seen once. Sample: peripheral blood. These TCRs come from a man aged 40-50 years with acute or convalescent COVID-19. The CDR3 runs from the conserved cysteine through the conserved F or W. D genes are given only for firm matches. Clone size, where shown, is once, few, many, or a class for clones that have expanded.

abundance,len,d_gene,j_gene,v_gene,CDR3nt,CDR3aa
-,17,-,TRBJ2-3,TRBV4-2,TGTGCCAGCAGCCAAGTGATTACGGGGGGCCTCACAGATACGCAGTATTTT,CASSQVITGGLTDTQYF
-,15,-,TRBJ2-7,TRBV10-3,TGTGCCATCAGCCTACAGGGTTCCCTTACCTACGAGCAGTACTTC,CAISLQGSLTYEQYF
-,15,TRBD1,TRBJ2-1,TRBV2,TGTGCCAGCAGTCCCTCGGGACAGATCTACAATGAGCAGTTCTTC,CASSPSGQIYNEQFF
-,16,TRBD1,TRBJ1-1,TRBV30,TGTGCCTGGAGTGTACTTGTAGCAGGGGGAGTCACTGAAGCTTTCTTT,CAWSVLVAGGVTEAFF
-,15,TRBD1,TRBJ1-4,TRBV7-6,TGTGCCAGCAGCTTAGCGGCGGGACAGGTCGAAAAACTGTTTTTT,CASSLAAGQVEKLFF
-,14,-,TRBJ2-5,TRBV14,TGTGCCAGCAGCCATCTTGACTTATCGGAGACCCAGTACTTC,CASSHLDLSETQYF
-,15,-,TRBJ1-2,TRBV7-2,TGTGCCAGCAGCTTAATGAACGCTTTAACGGGGTATCCCACCTTC,CASSLMNALTGYPTF
-,14,-,TRBJ2-3,TRBV10-1,TGCGCCAGCTCGAGGGGGGGCGCAGGGGATACGCAGTATTTT,CASSRGGAGDTQYF
-,14,TRBD1,TRBJ2-5,TRBV7-9,TGTGCCAGCAGACAGGGGTCGTACCAAGAGACCCAGTACTTC,CASRQGSYQETQYF
-,16,TRBD1,TRBJ1-5,TRBV18,TGTGCCAGCTCACCAGGGACAGGGAGATCCAATCAGCCCCAGCATTTT,CASSPGTGRSNQPQHF
-,15,-,TRBJ2-7,TRBV6-5,TGTGCCAGCAGTTACAGGATCGGGGGTCCCTACGAGCAGTACTTC,CASSYRIGGPYEQYF
-,12,-,TRBJ1-2,TRBV19,TGTGCCAGTAGTGTACAGGGATCCGGCTACACCTTC,CASSVQGSGYTF
-,16,-,TRBJ2-3,TRBV4-2,TGTGCCAGCAGCCAAGAGAGGGCGGGGGCCACAGATACGCAGTATTTT,CASSQERAGATDTQYF
-,14,-,TRBJ1-5,TRBV2,TGTGCCAGCAGTGAAGACAGAATCAATCAGCCCCAGCATTTT,CASSEDRINQPQHF
-,15,-,TRBJ2-3,TRBV5-5,TGTGCCAGCAGCTTGGGGCCGATTTCCACAGATACGCAGTATTTT,CASSLGPISTDTQYF
-,16,TRBD2,TRBJ2-3,TRBV5-6,TGTGCCAGCAGCTTGGCTCCAGCGGGGGACACAGATACGCAGTATTTT,CASSLAPAGDTDTQYF
-,14,TRBD2,TRBJ2-1,TRBV5-1,TGCGCCAGCAGTACCGGACTAGCGGGGGCAGGGGAGTTCTTC,CASSTGLAGAGEFF
-,16,-,TRBJ2-7,TRBV4-1,TGCGCCAGCAGCCAAGAAGTCTCGACAGGATTCTACGAGCAGTACTTC,CASSQEVSTGFYEQYF
once,16,-,TRBJ1-5,TRBV28,TGTGCCAGCCACCTAAGAGGGGGGGGCGCGGGGCAGCCCCAGCATTTT,CASHLRGGGAGQPQHF
-,14,-,TRBJ1-1,TRBV7-9,TGTGCCAGCAGCTTAGGGGGGCTGAACACTGAAGCTTTCTTT,CASSLGGLNTEAFF
-,14,-,TRBJ1-2,TRBV18,TGTGCCAGCTCACCGGACAGCGAAAACTATGGCTACACCTTC,CASSPDSENYGYTF
-,12,-,TRBJ2-7,TRBV20-1,TGCAGTGCTAGTTCGGGGTCCTACGAGCAGTACTTC,CSASSGSYEQYF
-,13,-,TRBJ1-5,TRBV19,TGTGCCAGTAGTGGAGGCAGAGATCAGCCCCAGCATTTT,CASSGGRDQPQHF
once,13,-,TRBJ1-1,TRBV25-1,TGTGCCAGCGAGGAGCACCGAGACACTGAAGCTTTCTTT,CASEEHRDTEAFF
-,15,TRBD1,TRBJ2-7,TRBV27,TGTGCCAGCGGAAGACGGGGACAGCATATCTACGAGCAGTACTTC,CASGRRGQHIYEQYF
-,17,TRBD1,TRBJ2-3,TRBV7-6,TGTGCCAGCAGCGTCCGGGACAGAGACTTTAGCACAGATACGCAGTATTTT,CASSVRDRDFSTDTQYF
-,15,-,TRBJ1-1,TRBV13,TGTGCCAGCACCTGGCGGGGGGCTAAGAACACTGAAGCTTTCTTT,CASTWRGAKNTEAFF
-,18,-,TRBJ1-4,TRBV21-1,TGTGCCAGCAGCAAAGAGATAGACTCGTCCGGGAGAGATTCGAGGCTGTTTTTT,CASSKEIDSSGRDSRLFF
-,15,TRBD1,TRBJ1-1,TRBV5-6,TGTGCCAGCAGCTTGCTAAACAGGGGTAACACTGAAGCTTTCTTT,CASSLLNRGNTEAFF
once,15,TRBD2,TRBJ2-1,TRBV7-6,TGTGCCAGCAGCCTTGGACTAGCGCCTTCAGATGAGCAGTTCTTC,CASSLGLAPSDEQFF
-,13,TRBD2,TRBJ2-3,TRBV29-1,TGCAGCGTCGGGGGGGCAGCATCAGATACGCAGTATTTT,CSVGGAASDTQYF
-,15,TRBD1,TRBJ1-2,TRBV10-2,TGCGCCAGCAGCACCGGACAGGGGGCGTTGTATGGCTACACCTTC,CASSTGQGALYGYTF
-,13,TRBD1,TRBJ1-2,TRBV6-6,TGTGCCAGCAGCTACGACAGGGGATATGGCTACACCTTC,CASSYDRGYGYTF
-,14,TRBD1,TRBJ1-5,TRBV23-1,TGCGCCAGCAGTCCCGACAGGGGGTATCAGCCCCAGCATTTT,CASSPDRGYQPQHF
few,16,TRBD1,TRBJ2-7,TRBV7-2,TGTGCCAGCAGCTTGAACAGGGGGAACCCCTCCTACGAGCAGTACTTC,CASSLNRGNPSYEQYF
few,13,-,TRBJ1-2,TRBV18,TGTGCCAGCTCACTCGGACGGCGGAGGGGCTACACCTTC,CASSLGRRRGYTF
-,22,TRBD2,TRBJ2-3,TRBV5-1,TGCGCCAGCAGCCCACTTGGGTCCACCCCCGGACTAGCGGGGGGCAGCACAGATACGCAGTATTTT,CASSPLGSTPGLAGGSTDTQYF
-,17,TRBD2,TRBJ2-2,TRBV3-1/TRBV3-2,TGTGCCAGCAGCTCCCGTATAGCGGGGACGAACACCGGGGAGCTGTTTTTT,CASSSRIAGTNTGELFF
-,15,-,TRBJ2-7,TRBV21-1,TGTGCCAGCAGCCATTTGGAGGCATCCGGGGGCGAGCAGTACTTC,CASSHLEASGGEQYF
once,16,TRBD1,TRBJ2-5,TRBV6-1,TGTGCCAGCAGTGAACCCATGGGGACAGGGAGAGAGACCCAGTACTTC,CASSEPMGTGRETQYF
-,15,TRBD1,TRBJ2-7,TRBV7-2,TGTGCCAGCAGCTACCCCCGGGACAGATCCTACGAGCAGTACTTC,CASSYPRDRSYEQYF
-,14,-,TRBJ1-2,TRBV6-5,TGTGCCAGCAGTTACTCGCCGGGGGGCCGTGGCTACACCTTC,CASSYSPGGRGYTF
-,15,TRBD2,TRBJ2-1,TRBV11-2,TGTGCCAGCAGCTATGGACTAGCGTCTTACAATGAGCAGTTCTTC,CASSYGLASYNEQFF
-,15,-,TRBJ2-7,TRBV6-5,TGTGCCAGCAGTTACGGACAGTCGGGGGGCTACGAGCAGTACTTC,CASSYGQSGGYEQYF
-,16,TRBD2,TRBJ2-5,TRBV7-9,TGTGCCAGCAGCCGCGGGACTAGCGGGTTTCAAGAGACCCAGTACTTC,CASSRGTSGFQETQYF
-,13,-,TRBJ2-5,TRBV9,TGTGCCAGCAGCGTAGACGGTAGCGGACCCCAGTACTTC,CASSVDGSGPQYF
-,14,TRBD1,TRBJ1-2,TRBV6-5,TGTGCCAGCATTAGACAGGGGGCGATCTATGGCTACACCTTC,CASIRQGAIYGYTF
-,18,TRBD1,TRBJ2-7,TRBV3-1/TRBV3-2,TGTGCCAGCACCACCGGGACAGGGTCTCTATCGAGCTCCTACGAGCAGTACTTC,CASTTGTGSLSSSYEQYF
few,13,TRBD1,TRBJ1-2,TRBV24-1,TGTGCCACCAGTCGCCGGGACAGCTATGGCTACACCTTC,CATSRRDSYGYTF
-,15,TRBD1,TRBJ1-3,TRBV9,TGTGCCAGCAGCGCCTACAGGGGTTCTGGAAACACCATATATTTT,CASSAYRGSGNTIYF
-,16,-,TRBJ1-1,TRBV27,TGTGCCAGCAGTTTCTCCCTCGTCCCTTCCGGGTCTGAAGCTTTCTTT,CASSFSLVPSGSEAFF
-,15,-,TRBJ2-7,TRBV6-1,TGTGCCAGCAGTGAAGCGCATACGGGGGTCTACGAGCAGTACTTC,CASSEAHTGVYEQYF
-,14,-,TRBJ2-7,TRBV24-1,TGTGCCACCAGTGAGGGGGGACGGCGCTACGAGCAGTACTTC,CATSEGGRRYEQYF